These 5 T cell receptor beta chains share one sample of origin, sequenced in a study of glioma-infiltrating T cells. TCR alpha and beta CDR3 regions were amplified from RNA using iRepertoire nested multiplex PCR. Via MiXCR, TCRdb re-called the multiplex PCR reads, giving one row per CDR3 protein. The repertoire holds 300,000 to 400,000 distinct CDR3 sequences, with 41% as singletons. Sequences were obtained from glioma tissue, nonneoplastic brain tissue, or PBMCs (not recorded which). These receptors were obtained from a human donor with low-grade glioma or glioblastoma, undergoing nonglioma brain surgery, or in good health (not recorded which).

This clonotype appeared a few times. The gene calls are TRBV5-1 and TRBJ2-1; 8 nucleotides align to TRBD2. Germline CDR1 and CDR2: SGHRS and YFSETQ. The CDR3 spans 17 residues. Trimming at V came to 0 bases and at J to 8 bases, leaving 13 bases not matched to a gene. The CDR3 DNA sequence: TGCGCCAGCAGCTTGGGGGTAAGCGGGAGCTTTAGCCATGAGCAGTTCTTC. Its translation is CASSLGVSGSFSHEQFF.

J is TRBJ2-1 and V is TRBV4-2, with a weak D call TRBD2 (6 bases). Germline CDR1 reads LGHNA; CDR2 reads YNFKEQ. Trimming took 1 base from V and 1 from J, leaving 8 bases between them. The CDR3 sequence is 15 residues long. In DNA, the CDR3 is TGTGCCAGCAGCCAAGGGACTACATCCTACAATGAGCAGTTCTTC. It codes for CASSQGTTSYNEQFF.

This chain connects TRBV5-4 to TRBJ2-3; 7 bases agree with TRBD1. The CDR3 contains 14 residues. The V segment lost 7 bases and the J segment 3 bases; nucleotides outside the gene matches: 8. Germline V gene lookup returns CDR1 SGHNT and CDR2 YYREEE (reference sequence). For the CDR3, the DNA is TGTGCCAGCGGACGGGACAGTGGTACAGATACGCAGTATTTT. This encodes CASGRDSGTDTQYF. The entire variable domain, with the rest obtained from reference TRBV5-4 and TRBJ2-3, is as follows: ETGVTQSPTHLIKTRGQQVTLRCSSQSGHNTVSWYQQALGQGPQFIFQYYREEENGRGNFPPRFSGLQFPNYSSELNVNALELDDSALYLCASGRDSGTDTQYFGPGTRLTVL.

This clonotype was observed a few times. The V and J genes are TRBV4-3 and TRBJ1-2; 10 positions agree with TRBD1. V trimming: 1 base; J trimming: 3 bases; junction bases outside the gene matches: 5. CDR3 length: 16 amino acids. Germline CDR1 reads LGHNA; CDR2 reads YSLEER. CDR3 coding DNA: TGCGCCAGCAGCCAAGTAGGGGACAGGGGCTACTATGGCTACACCTTC. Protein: CASSQVGDRGYYGYTF.

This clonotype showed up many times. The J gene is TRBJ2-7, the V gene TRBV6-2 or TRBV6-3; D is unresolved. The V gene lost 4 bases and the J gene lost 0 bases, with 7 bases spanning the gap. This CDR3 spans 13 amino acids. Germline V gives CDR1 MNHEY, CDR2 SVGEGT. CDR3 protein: CASSFSDSYEQYF. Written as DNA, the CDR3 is TGTGCCAGCAGTTTCTCAGACTCCTACGAGCAGTACTTC.